The 8 T cell receptor beta chains presented below share a single source sample, sequenced in a study of T cell repertoires in cytomegalovirus infection. For these TCRs, the target antigens are not known. In TCRdb, the reads were re-called with MiXCR into one record per CDR3 protein. This table holds about 830,000 distinct CDR3 sequences, 32% found once. The specimen comprised cultured CD8+ T cells from PBMCs, sampled from culture after CMV antigen stimulation. Every receptor here comes from a human donor in good health (CMV status not recorded). Some clones in this sample may be carry-over from other donors' samples.

The gene calls are TRBV27 and TRBJ1-5; 8 positions agree with TRBD1. This CDR3 spans 14 amino acids. CDR1 and CDR2 from the germline V gene are MNHEY and SMNVEV (reference sequence). J gave up 4 bases and V 5 bases, and 4 bases lay outside the gene matches. CDR3 residues: CASSKTGANQPQHF. CDR3 DNA sequence: TGTGCCAGCAGTAAGACAGGGGCGAATCAGCCCCAGCATTTT.

The chain is built from TRBV14 and TRBJ1-1, with D uncertain. The V end lost 1 base, the J end lost 5 bases, and 14 bases lay between the germline ends. Germline V gives CDR1 SGHDN, CDR2 FVKESK. The CDR3 loop spans 15 amino acids. CDR3 DNA sequence: TGTGCCAGCAGCCAAGGTGGAGGTGCGTTTACTGAAGCTTTCTTT. Protein product: CASSQGGGAFTEAFF.

This clonotype was seen ten or more times. The chain is built from TRBV7-2 and TRBJ1-1; the D is unclear. Germline CDR1 SGHTA, CDR2 FQGNSA. V lost 1 base to trimming and J lost 5 bases, with 11 bases between them. The CDR3 consists of 14 residues. The CDR3 loop is CASSLDSQTTEAFF. As DNA, the CDR3 is TGTGCCAGCAGCTTAGACAGCCAGACGACTGAAGCTTTCTTT.

This clonotype appeared a few times. The junction does not match germline at one end; this may be a read error. CDR3 coding DNA: TGTGCTAGCAGCCAAGGGGGTTTGGAGACCCAGTACTTC. Translating it yields CASSQGGLETQYF. J is TRBJ2-5 and V is TRBV7-6; a weak D match, TRBD1 (6 bases). CDR3 length equals 13 residues. Germline CDR1 and CDR2: SGHVS and FNYEAQ.

The gene calls are TRBV6-5 and TRBJ1-6; D remains ambiguous. The germline V gene has CDR1 MNHEY and CDR2 SVGAGI. Trimming removed 8 bases from V and 4 bases from J, with 12 bases in between. This CDR3 contains 14 residues. Here the CDR3 DNA reads TGTGCCAGCCGCCACGGACCTTATAATTCACCCCTCCACTTT. Translated: CASRHGPYNSPLHF.

This clonotype turned up a few times. The CDR3 bases are TGTGCCAGCAGTTACCTCGACAGGGAAGTAAGAGGCTACACCTTC. This codes for CASSYLDREVRGYTF. The genes are TRBV6-2 or TRBV6-3 and TRBJ1-2, with 7 bases fitting TRBD1. Per germline, CDR1 MNHEY and CDR2 SVGEGT. V was clipped by 2 bases and J by 8 bases; unmatched bases: 11. The CDR3 length is 15 residues.

The table lists this clonotype with a few counts. This chain joins TRBV28 and TRBJ1-6, with D uncertain. In germline, CDR1 is MDHEN, CDR2 SYDVKM. V was pared by 5 bases and J by 0 bases, with 11 bases between. The CDR3 is made up of 16 amino acids. CDR3 DNA sequence: TGTGCCAGCAGTCCAGGTTATAGCTCCTATAATTCACCCCTCCACTTT. Translating gives CASSPGYSSYNSPLHF.

This clonotype occurred a few times. V is TRBV12-3 or TRBV12-4 and J is TRBJ1-4, with D perhaps TRBD1 (6 bases). The V end was cut by 6 bases, the J end by 8 bases, with 10 bases between. The CDR3 consists of 12 residues. Written as DNA, the CDR3 is TGTGCCAGCAGACAGGGTTGGGAAAAACTGTTTTTT. Residues: CASRQGWEKLFF.